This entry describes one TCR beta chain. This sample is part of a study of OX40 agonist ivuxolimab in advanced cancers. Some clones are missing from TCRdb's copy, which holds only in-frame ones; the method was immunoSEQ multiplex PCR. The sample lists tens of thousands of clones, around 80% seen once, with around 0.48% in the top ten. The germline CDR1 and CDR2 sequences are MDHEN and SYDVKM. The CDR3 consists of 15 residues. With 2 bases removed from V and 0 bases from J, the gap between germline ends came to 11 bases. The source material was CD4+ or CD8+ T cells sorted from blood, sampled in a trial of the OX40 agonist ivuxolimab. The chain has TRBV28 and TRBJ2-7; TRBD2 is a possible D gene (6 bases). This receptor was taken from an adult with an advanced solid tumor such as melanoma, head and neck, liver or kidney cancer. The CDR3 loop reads CASSLAGLSSYEQYV. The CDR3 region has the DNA TGTGCCAGCAGTTTAGCGGGGTTAAGCTCCTACGAGCAGTACGTC.